This T cell receptor (beta chain) came from a study of cytomegalovirus exposure and HLA in healthy donors (dated 2017 in TCRdb). Study-level background: According to an earlier analysis of a few hundred of the donors, about 179 million T cells yielded some 110 million unique TCR beta sequences and around 300 Gb of sequence data. A separate validation cohort of roughly 110 different subjects was used in addition to the roughly 620-subject first cohort. A later analysis re-examined previously published TCR beta repertoires from over 500 donors and added high-resolution HLA genotyping to investigate patterns of TCR occurrence. The study combined high-throughput TCR immunosequencing, statistical association of individual TCRs with disease status, and machine learning to predict cytomegalovirus infection status. An early release that covered approximately 600 HLA-typed donors contained about 300 gigabases of sequencing data and 85 million to 100 million unique TCR sequences. The study aimed to test whether signatures of past pathogen exposure could be identified by cataloging public T cell receptors. About five DR-DQ haplotypes were handled as single units for association and clustering because linkage in the cohort was strong. A later genetic analysis took genome-wide SNP genotypes for about three fifths of the 666 donors and used that subset as a discovery cohort. Both class I and class II loci were covered by HLA typing, at four-digit resolution. Of the 350 to 450 genotyped donors, roughly 85% fell in the genetic ancestry cluster associated with self-reported Caucasian donors. Using immunosequencing, the study profiled T cell repertoires from around 680 subjects and related those repertoires to cytomegalovirus serostatus. In the later analysis, no new phenotypic data were used to find candidate immune exposures; instead, reliance was placed on TCR beta sequences and their occurrence across donors. Every discovery cohort repertoire had been produced on one sequencing platform. Across 398 genotyped donors of the cohort, an average of about 200,000 unique TCR beta nucleotide sequences per donor were sequenced, and roughly a sixth of those sequences were non-productive. An earlier analysis of several hundred of the donors used high-throughput TCR beta sequencing to judge whether each TCR beta V gene segment behaved as functional or pseudogenic. Donor age, sex, ethnicity and CMV serostatus were collected together with the repertoire data. The number of donors typed differed by locus, with roughly 620-630 for A, B, C, DRB1 and DQB1, roughly 520 for DQA1, approximately 570 for DPA1, and 400 to 490 for DPB1. Points the paper makes about the study in general: Immune exposure information for the cohort was limited to CMV serostatus. In a later analysis, HLA-associated TCR beta chains showed more clonal expansion and lower generation probabilities than non-associated chains that were equally common. Roughly uniform sequencing depth across donors was assumed in presence/absence analyses, although this assumption may not hold. Assigning TCR associations to individual alleles was difficult when HLA alleles, especially DR and DQ, strongly co-occurred. Some IMGT-functional V segments, including TRBV6-2 and TRBV6-3, could not be told apart with the 87-base-pair reads, so those segments were excluded. According to the authors, the approach could potentially be generalized to other disease states and immunological phenotypes. Only TCR beta chains were sequenced in this cohort, and the absence of alpha or paired-chain data limited detectable features. In a later analysis, the rate of TCR association differed among HLA loci, with DRB1 alleles having the most associated TCRs and HLA-C alleles having the fewest. A later genetic analysis associated a missense DCLRE1C variant with V-gene and J-gene trimming of TCR beta chains, and an independent cohort replicated the association. A further reported finding was that TCR beta sequences accurately predicted the HLA-A and HLA-B alleles for most subjects in the first cohort. A cluster of highly shared sequence variants was judged likely to represent a technical artifact of the sequencing pipeline. Most CMV-associated TCR beta chains appeared to be HLA-restricted in a later analysis, and the HLA associations seemed to be driven largely by CMV exposure. Linkage disequilibrium might explain the correlated functional status among segregating V segments, but an unknown experimental factor could not be ruled out. At a false discovery rate of 0.05, a later analysis linked 16,000 or so TCR beta sequences to specific HLA alleles. Because counts were too low, seventeen rarely observed V segments, including chromosome 9 orphons, were excluded from the earlier analysis of a few hundred of the donors. Broadly in line with IMGT annotations, most TCR beta V segments showed up in productive rearrangements about 87% or about 30% of the time in an earlier analysis of several hundred of the donors. A later genetic analysis reported fewer N-insertions in productive TCRs among donors in an Asian-associated ancestry cluster than the approximately 700-donor mean. Cytomegalovirus status was reported to be diagnosed by the classifier with high specificity and sensitivity in both the original and validation cohorts. The study gave a list of roughly 150 TCR beta chains associated with cytomegalovirus. A later analysis reported that several top co-occurrence clusters appeared linked to parvovirus B19, influenza, CMV and Epstein-Barr virus. Most TCR sequences were observed very rarely across donors, whereas some public TCRs were present in many individuals. In vitro tests confirmed that a few of the cytomegalovirus-associated TCR beta chains recognize cytomegalovirus antigens. Because HLA typing was missing for some donors at each locus, association tests included only the typed subset.

This clone was counted only a few times. It lacks a known antigen. There are no base qualities to consult, and no much larger clone falls within one base. The receptor library was made with the immunoSEQ multiplex PCR assay. A mixture of 60 forward primers for TCR Vbeta segments and 13 reverse primers for TCR Jbeta segments was used in the multiplex PCR. The CDR3 region of rearranged TCR beta genes was amplified from genomic DNA by a multiplex PCR assay. The Illumina HiSeq System was used to sequence the amplified TCR beta libraries as 87-base-pair reads. Per the source publication's procedure: Across the 670 or so repertoires, a later analysis counted some 80 million unique TCR beta chains, 9 million to 14 million of which were shared by at least two donors. Raw reads were error-corrected and collapsed into unique sequences by a nearest-neighbor algorithm in which closely related sequences were merged to remove PCR and sequencing errors. V, D and J gene segments were assigned by aligning CDR3 sequences to IMGT reference sequences. For a sequence to be retained, a match of at least six nucleotides was required to both a V gene segment and a J gene segment. A rearrangement was called productive if the CDR3 had no stop codons and remained in frame with V and J, and every other rearrangement was called non-productive. Following IMGT convention, CDR3 was defined as the stretch from the second conserved V-encoded cysteine to the conserved J-encoded phenylalanine. In an earlier analysis of approximately 500 of the donors, sequences lacking an unambiguous match to a single V gene segment were excluded. An earlier analysis of some 610 of the donors called V segments functional above 56.7% productive rearrangements and segregating when the between-donor standard deviation exceeded 5%. A statistical classification framework was developed to diagnose cytomegalovirus status using the catalog of TCR beta chain sequences. A later analysis assigned V and J genes by comparing TCR nucleotide sequences with IMGT/GENE-DB human TR gene sequences. The TCRdist pipeline was used in a later analysis to assign CDR3 sequences and most-parsimonious VDJ recombination scenarios. A later analysis defined each TCR beta chain by its CDR3 amino acid sequence plus V-gene family, and excluded reads lacking a unique V-gene family. As a way to deal with suspected cross-contamination and a sequencing artifact, a later analysis dropped approximately 590 nucleotide sequences that were highly shared and had low generation probability. In a later analysis, a clonal expansion index for each public chain was calculated from normalized within-repertoire ranks of inferred template counts. Generation probabilities in a later analysis came from a VDJ recombination model fitted to out-of-frame rearrangements, and those results were checked against IGoR. Hypergeometric tests were used in a later analysis to score TCR-TCR, TCR-HLA and TCR-CMV co-occurrence, with a repertoire-size bias correction applied to the TCR pairs. To estimate false discovery rates, a later analysis permuted the HLA or CMV assignments 20 times. A later analysis grouped co-occurring TCRs with DBSCAN, adding TCRdist sequence similarity when clustering within HLA-allele-positive subsets. Repertoires with fewer than 30,000 or more than 120,000 public chains were left out of co-occurrence clustering, as were five repertoires with anomalous nucleotide sharing. The source is immuneACCESS, and TCRdb retained only in-frame sequences with V and J called. Part of the clones is not carried over; for the studies checked, unresolved V genes explain less than half of this, and the remainder is unexplained. D and trimming were read from the DNA, whereas the V and J calls and clone size are those reported in that table. This sample gives over 130,000 clones in total; around three quarters of them show up just once. The ten largest clones add up to 5% to 7.5% of the sample.

Its CDR3 holds 17 amino acids, cysteine through phenylalanine. This entry keeps only the CDR3 DNA: 51 bases, framed from base 1. Trimming takes 0 bases from V and 12 bases from J, and the germline ends sit 24 bases apart. CDR1 and CDR2 were assigned from the germline V gene (reference sequence) as LNHDA and SQIVND. In total, approximately 690 healthy bone marrow donors made up the cohort. At the time of sampling, all cohort members were nominally healthy, though unrecorded immune exposures were likely present. The donor tested CMV seropositive and was one of the 289 seropositive cohort members. A peripheral blood sample was provided by each donor, and peripheral blood mononuclear cells were used for TCR beta sequencing. Genomic DNA was extracted from the blood cell samples with the Qiagen DNeasy Blood Extraction Kit.

The TCR was taken from a woman in her forties in good health and CMV-seropositive. The chain joins TRBV19 to TRBJ2-1, with TRBD2 perhaps the D gene, on 9 matching bases. Sequenced material: PBMCs. The DNA is TGTGCCAGTAGTATAGATCCCCGGGACAGGACTAGCGTCGGGCAGTTCTTC. Translated, this is CASSIDPRDRTSVGQFF.